These T cell receptor beta chains were read from a single sample in a study of graft-versus-host responses after intestinal transplantation. Clones were sequenced by immunoSEQ multiplex PCR, and TCRdb holds only the in-frame ones, with some missing. Altogether some 50,000 clones are present, roughly 80% being singletons, with the ten largest covering less than 0.5%. For these TCRs, the target antigens are not known. Sequenced here: unstimulated CD4+ T cells sorted from spleen or lymph node cells, sampled before transplant. The receptor source for this set is a human donor who was the organ donor for an intestinal transplant. CDR3s include the opening cysteine and the closing phenylalanine or tryptophan. A D gene is named only where the DNA matches it firmly. Clone size is given for some rows only: seen once, a few or many times, or a class if the clone is expanded.

D,J,size,V,CDR3,DNA
-,TRBJ2-3,-,TRBV7-2,CASSLGGVLTDTQYF,TGTGCCAGCAGCTTAGGCGGGGTGCTCACAGATACGCAGTATTTT
-,TRBJ1-2,few,TRBV30,CAWMGGKYGYTF,TGTGCCTGGATGGGGGGGAAGTATGGCTACACCTTC
TRBD1,TRBJ2-7,-,TRBV10-3,CAINPTGGSYEQYF,TGTGCCATCAACCCGACAGGGGGCTCCTACGAGCAGTACTTC
TRBD2,TRBJ2-3,-,TRBV30,CAWSKGTSGKDTQYF,TGTGCCTGGAGTAAGGGGACTAGCGGAAAGGATACGCAGTATTTT
-,TRBJ2-6,-,TRBV5-1,CASSPGFRGANVLTF,TGCGCCAGCAGCCCAGGGTTTCGTGGGGCCAACGTCCTGACTTTC
-,TRBJ1-5,-,TRBV10-3,CAISESGPGDLLEPQHF,TGTGCCATCAGTGAGTCAGGACCAGGGGACCTCCTGGAGCCCCAGCATTTT
-,TRBJ2-5,-,TRBV30,CAWSEGNIQETQYF,TGTGCCTGGAGTGAGGGGAACATACAAGAGACCCAGTACTTC
TRBD2,TRBJ2-3,-,TRBV29-1,CSVGVAGGSDTQYF,TGCAGCGTTGGCGTAGCGGGGGGATCAGATACGCAGTATTTT
TRBD2,TRBJ2-7,few,TRBV10-3,CAIRGLAGGSEQYF,TGTGCCATCAGGGGACTAGCGGGGGGGAGCGAGCAGTACTTC
-,TRBJ2-4,-,TRBV18,CASSPGERARAKNIQYF,TGTGCCAGCTCACCAGGGGAGAGGGCGAGGGCCAAAAACATTCAGTACTTC
TRBD1,TRBJ1-2,-,TRBV19,CASSITGGGGGYTF,TGTGCCAGTAGTATAACAGGGGGCGGAGGTGGCTACACCTTC
-,TRBJ2-1,-,TRBV21-1,CASSSSYRVHYNEQFF,TGTGCCAGCAGCAGCTCTTATAGGGTCCATTACAATGAGCAGTTCTTC
-,TRBJ2-3,-,TRBV10-3,CATQRRDSSTDTQYF,TGTGCCACTCAGAGGCGGGACTCTAGCACAGATACGCAGTATTTT
-,TRBJ2-1,-,TRBV25-1,CASRSTRTSYNEQFF,TGTGCCAGCAGATCTACGAGGACATCCTACAATGAGCAGTTCTTC
-,TRBJ2-1,-,TRBV11-2,CASSLFPGSHEQFF,TGTGCCAGCAGCTTATTTCCGGGTTCTCATGAGCAGTTCTTC
TRBD1,TRBJ1-4,-,TRBV7-2,CASSPDRGWEKLFF,TGTGCCAGCAGCCCCGACAGGGGATGGGAAAAACTGTTTTTT
-,TRBJ1-2,-,TRBV9,CASSVAWGGYGYTF,TGTGCCAGCAGCGTAGCTTGGGGCGGCTATGGCTACACCTTC
TRBD2,TRBJ2-5,-,TRBV11-2,CASSWGTRRGETQYF,TGTGCCAGCAGCTGGGGGACTAGAAGGGGAGAGACCCAGTACTTC
-,TRBJ2-7,-,TRBV7-6,CASSLGVAYEQYF,TGTGCCAGCAGCTTAGGGGTGGCCTACGAGCAGTACTTC
-,TRBJ2-7,-,TRBV5-4,CASSLGQKYEQYF,TGTGCCAGCAGCTTGGGGCAGAAGTACGAGCAGTACTTC
TRBD1,TRBJ1-2,-,TRBV6-5,CASSKTGLYGYTF,TGTGCCAGCAGTAAGACAGGGCTCTATGGCTACACCTTC
-,TRBJ2-2,-,TRBV6-5,CASSQGIGELFF,TGTGCCAGCAGTCAGGGGATCGGGGAGCTGTTTTTT
-,TRBJ1-1,-,TRBV19,CASSRGEGEAFF,TGTGCCAGTAGTAGGGGGGAAGGTGAAGCTTTCTTT
-,TRBJ2-7,-,TRBV7-2,CASSPIRPSYEQYF,TGTGCCAGCAGCCCTATAAGACCCTCCTACGAGCAGTACTTC
-,TRBJ1-2,-,TRBV19,CASSIMAGNYGYTF,TGTGCCAGTAGTATAATGGCAGGGAACTATGGCTACACCTTC
TRBD1,TRBJ1-2,-,TRBV7-2,CASSLTGGYGYTF,TGTGCCAGCAGCTTGACAGGGGGCTATGGCTACACCTTC
TRBD2,TRBJ2-5,-,TRBV5-1,CASSLAGLAGEQETQYF,TGCGCCAGCAGCTTGGCCGGACTAGCGGGGGAACAAGAGACCCAGTACTTC
-,TRBJ1-2,-,TRBV4-3,CASSQVSGADGYTF,TGCGCCAGCAGCCAAGTATCGGGAGCGGATGGCTACACCTTC
-,TRBJ2-1,-,TRBV2,CASSGLKGNNEQFF,TGTGCCAGCAGTGGACTAAAGGGAAACAATGAGCAGTTCTTC
-,TRBJ1-5,once,TRBV6-1,CASRQQGYNQPQHF,TGTGCCAGCAGGCAACAGGGTTACAATCAGCCCCAGCATTTT